This note documents a single T cell receptor (beta chain) sequence. Its antigen has not been determined. Base qualities are not recorded, but no much larger clone differs from it by a single base. This sample stems from a study of T cell responses to AZD1222 COVID-19 vaccine (dated by TCRdb to the early 2020s). Study-wide context: A total of about 230 trial participants underwent TCR sequencing, of whom approximately 210 received two doses of AZD1222 and 26 received two doses of the MenACWY control vaccine. Enrollment into the trials was organized by age into subgroups of 18-55, 56-69 and 70-plus years, and those subgroups contained 148, 28 and 57 TCR-sequenced participants, respectively. Results the study describes overall, beyond this receptor: Reportedly, close to half of the unique spike-specific TCRs recognized epitopes lying outside the regions that are mutated in the B.1.351 and B.1.1.7 variants. A significant rise in spike-specific TCR breadth and depth was observed after two AZD1222 doses relative to day 0 and relative to MenACWY recipients. No day 14 peak-response samples were available, so repertoires were characterized only after the peak T cell response. Participants were mostly white British and included more females than males, and it was suggested by the authors that clonal diversity may have been underestimated. Conclusions about previously exposed vaccinees are limited because only six or seven AZD1222 recipients were SARS-CoV-2 seropositive at baseline. The 56-69-year group was small, and its depth increase did not reach significance, likely because of low power. CD4 TCRs associated with the vaccine covered the entire spike protein, and the dominant responses were in regions 160-218 and 743-854.

The sample's time point, from its label and the paper: baseline before first vaccination. Explained via the paper, the treatment or condition label denotes: meningococcal conjugate vaccine given as trial control. The vaccinee samples were drawn from two UK trials, COV001 and COV002, one of which was a single-blind randomized controlled phase 2/3 trial testing AZD1222 (ChAdOx1 nCoV-19) in healthy adults. For TCRbeta chain sequencing, PBMC samples from trial participants were taken at day 0 and at day 28 after the second dose. The CDR3 regions of human TCRbeta chains were analyzed by immunosequencing. As for the original processing: TCRs in the repertoires were compared against a reference library of SARS-CoV-2-specific TCRs that had been generated with the MIRA antigen-specificity platform. Breadth was defined as the fraction of unique TCRs that were SARS-CoV-2-associated. Depth was defined as the fraction of total T cells that were SARS-CoV-2-associated. Each spike-specific TCR was assigned to its reactive spike region and to a CD4 or CD8 class using the MIRA data. Log10-transformed breadth and depth values were compared by one-way ANOVA with Sidak's multiple comparisons tests. TCRdb carries this immuneACCESS record with in-frame sequences only. Its versions omit some clonotypes, under half of them owing to an unresolved V gene in the studies checked, with the rest unexplained. V and J calls and clone size follow that table, whereas D and trimming were derived from the DNA. Present in this sample are 150,000 to 160,000 clones, less than 90% of which were seen just once. Of the sample, roughly 5.8% falls within the top ten clones.

The CDR3 contains 13 residues, cysteine and phenylalanine counted. Only the CDR3 DNA stays, 39 bases, in frame from base 1. Deletion took 5 bases off V and 0 bases off J, with a span of 7 bases between the germline ends. The germline V gene (reference sequence) specifies MNHNY as CDR1 and SVGAGI as CDR2. The sequence is built from TRBV6-6 and TRBJ1-1, with the D gene not clear enough to name. The sequence was collected from an adult in good health. The sample here was peripheral blood, taken on day 0 of MenACWY control vaccination. The CDR3 here reads CASSREVNTEAFF. At the DNA level, the sequence is TGTGCCAGCAGTCGGGAGGTGAACACTGAAGCTTTCTTT.